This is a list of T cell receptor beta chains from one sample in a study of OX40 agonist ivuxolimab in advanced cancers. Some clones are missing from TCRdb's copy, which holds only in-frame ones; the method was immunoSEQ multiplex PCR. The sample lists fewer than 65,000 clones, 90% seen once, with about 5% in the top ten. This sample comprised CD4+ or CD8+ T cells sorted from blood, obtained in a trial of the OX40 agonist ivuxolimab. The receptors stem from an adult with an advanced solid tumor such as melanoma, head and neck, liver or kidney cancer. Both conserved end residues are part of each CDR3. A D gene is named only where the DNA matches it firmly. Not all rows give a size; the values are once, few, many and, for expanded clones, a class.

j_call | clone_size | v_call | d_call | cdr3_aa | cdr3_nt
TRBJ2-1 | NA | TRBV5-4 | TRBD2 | CASSLGLAGVGNEQFF | TGTGCCAGCAGCCTGGGACTAGCGGGAGTGGGCAATGAGCAGTTCTTC
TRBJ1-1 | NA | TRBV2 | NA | CASSRGRDTEAFF | TGTGCCAGCAGTAGGGGGAGGGACACTGAAGCTTTCTTT
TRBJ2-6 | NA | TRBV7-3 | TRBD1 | CASSPGQGVSGANVLTF | TGTGCCAGCAGCCCGGGACAGGGGGTATCAGGGGCCAACGTCCTGACTTTC
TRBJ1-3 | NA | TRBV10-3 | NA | CAIRQAGSGNTIYF | TGTGCCATCAGGCAAGCAGGGTCAGGAAACACCATATATTTT
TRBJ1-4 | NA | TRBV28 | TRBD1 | CASSSRDRGRSTNEKLFF | TGTGCCAGCAGTTCCCGGGACAGGGGGCGATCAACTAATGAAAAACTGTTTTTT
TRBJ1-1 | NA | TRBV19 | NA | CASSPRQPIEAFF | TGTGCCAGTAGTCCACGACAGCCGATCGAAGCTTTCTTT
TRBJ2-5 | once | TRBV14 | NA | CASSQRYRETQYF | TGTGCCAGCAGCCAAAGGTACCGCGAGACCCAGTACTTC
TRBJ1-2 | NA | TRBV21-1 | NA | CAHYGYTF | TGTGCCCACTATGGCTACACCTTC
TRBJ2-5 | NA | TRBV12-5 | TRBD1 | CASGLGQGARETQYF | TGTGCTAGTGGTCTCGGGCAGGGGGCGCGGGAGACCCAGTACTTC
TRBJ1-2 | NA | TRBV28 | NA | CASSSSGAVYGYTF | TGTGCCAGCAGTTCCTCCGGGGCCGTCTATGGCTACACCTTC
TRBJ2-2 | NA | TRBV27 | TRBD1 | CASSLRGQAINTGELFF | TGTGCCAGCAGTTTGAGGGGACAGGCGATCAACACCGGGGAGCTGTTTTTT
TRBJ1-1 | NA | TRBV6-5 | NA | CAVGQNTEAFF | TGTGCCGTCGGACAGAACACTGAAGCTTTCTTT
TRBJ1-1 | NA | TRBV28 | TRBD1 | CASSLRTGEAFF | TGTGCCAGCAGTTTACGTACAGGGGAGGCTTTCTTT
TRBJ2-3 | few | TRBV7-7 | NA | CASSLAPSGTDTQYF | TGTGCCAGCAGCTTAGCCCCTAGCGGCACAGATACGCAGTATTTT
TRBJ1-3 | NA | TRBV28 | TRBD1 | CASKEGAAGNTIYF | TGTGCCAGCAAAGAGGGGGCGGCTGGAAACACCATATATTTT
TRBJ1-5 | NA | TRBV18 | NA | CASSEGGVSNQPQHF | TGTGCCAGCTCAGAAGGGGGGGTTAGCAATCAGCCCCAGCATTTT
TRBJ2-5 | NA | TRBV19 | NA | CASSTQGGQETQYF | TGTGCCAGTAGTACCCAGGGGGGCCAAGAGACCCAGTACTTC
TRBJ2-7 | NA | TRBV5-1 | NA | CASSVDTTVQYF | TGCGCCAGCAGCGTAGACACCACAGTGCAGTACTTC
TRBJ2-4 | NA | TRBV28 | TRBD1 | CASSKHGTGKNIQYF | TGTGCCAGCAGTAAACATGGGACAGGGAAAAACATTCAGTACTTC
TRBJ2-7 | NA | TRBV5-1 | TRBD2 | CASSSGGLNEQYF | TGCGCCAGCAGCTCGGGAGGGTTGAACGAGCAGTACTTC
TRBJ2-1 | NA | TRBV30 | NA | CAWNIRQGGNEQFF | TGTGCCTGGAACATCAGGCAGGGGGGAAATGAGCAGTTCTTC
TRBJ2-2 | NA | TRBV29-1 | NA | CSVGESGELFF | TGCAGCGTAGGGGAGTCCGGGGAGCTGTTTTTT
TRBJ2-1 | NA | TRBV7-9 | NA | CASSLDVSYEQFF | TGTGCCAGCAGCTTAGATGTTAGCTATGAGCAGTTCTTC
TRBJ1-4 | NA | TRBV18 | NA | CASSPPGTRNEKLFF | TGTGCCAGCTCACCACCCGGGACAAGGAATGAAAAACTGTTTTTT
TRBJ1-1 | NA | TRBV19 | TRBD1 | CASSREQGRWAFF | TGTGCCAGTAGTAGGGAACAGGGGCGTTGGGCTTTCTTT
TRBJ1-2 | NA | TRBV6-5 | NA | CAGEGHTNYGYTF | TGTGCCGGGGAGGGCCACACTAACTATGGCTACACCTTC
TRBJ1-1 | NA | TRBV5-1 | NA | CASSSRDIGNTEAFF | TGCGCCAGCAGCAGCCGGGACATAGGGAACACTGAAGCTTTCTTT
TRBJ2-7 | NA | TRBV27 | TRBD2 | CASSRGGITLEQYF | TGTGCCAGCAGCCGGGGGGGTATTACGTTGGAGCAGTACTTC
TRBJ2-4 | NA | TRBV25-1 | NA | CASSPPWGLEDIQYF | TGTGCCAGCAGCCCACCCTGGGGGTTAGAGGACATTCAGTACTTC
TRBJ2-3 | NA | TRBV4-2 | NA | CASSQGGAAGDTQYF | TGTGCCAGCAGCCAAGGGGGGGCAGCGGGAGATACGCAGTATTTT
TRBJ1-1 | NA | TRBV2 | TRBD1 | CASSELRATGEAFF | TGTGCCAGCAGTGAATTGAGGGCGACAGGGGAAGCTTTCTTT
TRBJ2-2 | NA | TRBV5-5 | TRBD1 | CASSFMGSRTGGIGELFF | TGTGCCAGCAGCTTCATGGGTTCTCGGACAGGGGGCATCGGGGAGCTGTTTTTT
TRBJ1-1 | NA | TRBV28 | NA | CASTPRRWLGAGEGTEAFF | TGTGCCAGCACCCCTCGGAGGTGGCTTGGGGCAGGAGAAGGGACTGAAGCTTTCTTT
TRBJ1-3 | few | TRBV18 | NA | CASSLGQSSFSGNTIYF | TGTGCCAGCTCACTAGGACAGAGCTCCTTCTCTGGAAACACCATATATTTT
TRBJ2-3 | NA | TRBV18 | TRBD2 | CASSPLVLAGSTDTQYF | TGTGCCAGCTCACCACTCGTACTAGCGGGGAGCACAGATACGCAGTATTTT
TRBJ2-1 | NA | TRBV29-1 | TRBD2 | CSVGGTSGSREQFF | TGCAGCGTGGGCGGGACTAGCGGGAGTAGGGAGCAGTTCTTC
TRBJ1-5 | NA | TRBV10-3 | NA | CAIARGDPFSPQHF | TGTGCCATCGCACGGGGGGACCCCTTTTCGCCCCAGCATTTT